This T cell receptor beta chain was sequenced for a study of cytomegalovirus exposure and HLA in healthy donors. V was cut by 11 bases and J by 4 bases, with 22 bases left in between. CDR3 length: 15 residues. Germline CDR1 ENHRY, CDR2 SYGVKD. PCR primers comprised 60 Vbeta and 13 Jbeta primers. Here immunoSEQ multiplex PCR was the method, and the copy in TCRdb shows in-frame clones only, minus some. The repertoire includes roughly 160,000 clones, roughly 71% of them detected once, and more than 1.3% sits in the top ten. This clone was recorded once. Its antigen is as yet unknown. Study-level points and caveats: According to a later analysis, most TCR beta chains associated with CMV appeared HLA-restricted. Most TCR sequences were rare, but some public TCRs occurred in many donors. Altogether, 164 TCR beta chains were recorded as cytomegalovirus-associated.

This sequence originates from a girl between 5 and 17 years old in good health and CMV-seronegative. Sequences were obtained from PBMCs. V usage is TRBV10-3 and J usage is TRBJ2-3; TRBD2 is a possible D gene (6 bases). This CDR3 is CAATKEGNVADTQYF. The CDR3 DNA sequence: TGTGCCGCTACTAAGGAGGGGAACGTGGCAGATACGCAGTATTTT.